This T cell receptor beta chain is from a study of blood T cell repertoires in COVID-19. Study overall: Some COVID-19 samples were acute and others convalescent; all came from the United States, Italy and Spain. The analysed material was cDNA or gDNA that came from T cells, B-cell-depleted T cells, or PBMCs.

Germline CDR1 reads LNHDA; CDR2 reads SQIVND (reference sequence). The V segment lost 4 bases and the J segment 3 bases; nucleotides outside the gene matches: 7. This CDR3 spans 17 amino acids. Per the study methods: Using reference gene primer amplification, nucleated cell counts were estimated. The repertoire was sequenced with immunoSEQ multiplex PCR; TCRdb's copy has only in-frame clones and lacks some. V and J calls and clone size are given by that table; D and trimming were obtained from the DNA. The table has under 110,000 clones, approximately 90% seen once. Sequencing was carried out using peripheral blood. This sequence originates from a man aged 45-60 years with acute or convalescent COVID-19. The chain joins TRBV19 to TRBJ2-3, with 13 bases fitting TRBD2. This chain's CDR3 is CASSTYSGLAGTDTQYF. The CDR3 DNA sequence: TGTGCCAGTAGTACTTACTCGGGACTAGCGGGGACAGATACGCAGTATTTT.